The 11 T cell receptor beta chains listed next were all sequenced from one sample in a study of blood T cell repertoires in COVID-19. The data were produced by immunoSEQ multiplex PCR, yet TCRdb's version contains in-frame clones alone and is incomplete. This table holds some 130,000 clones, around 87% found once. Sequencing input: peripheral blood. The receptor source for this set is a woman in her sixties or seventies with acute or convalescent COVID-19.

The chain links TRBV5-1 to TRBJ1-2, with TRBD1 identical over 7 bases. V gave up 4 bases and J gave up 4 bases; unmatched junction bases: 7. Germline V CDR1 and CDR2: SGHRS, YFSETQ. The CDR3 has 14 residues. CDR3 coding DNA: TGCGCCAGCAGCGTTTCTGGGACAGTCTATGGCTACACCTTC. Its protein is CASSVSGTVYGYTF.

With regard to this clone: A junction end diverges from the germline sequence, so it may reflect a read error. The chain carries TRBV5-1 and TRBJ2-2, with D maybe TRBD2 (5 bases). The CDR3 spans 11 residues. The germline gives CDR1 SGHRS, CDR2 YFSETQ. CDR3 bases: TGCGCCAGAAGAGCGAGCCGGGGAGCTGTTTTT. It translates to CARRASRGAVF.

V usage is TRBV30 and J usage is TRBJ2-3; D is perhaps TRBD1 (6 bases). Germline V gene lookup returns CDR1 GTSNPN and CDR2 SVGIG (reference sequence). The CDR3 has 13 amino acids. Trimming shortened V by 1 base and J by 10 bases, and 15 bases separated the two germline ends. DNA of the CDR3: TGTGCCTGGAGTGCTCTTAATACAGGGTCGCAGTATTTT. As protein: CAWSALNTGSQYF.

The rearrangement links TRBV6-1 to TRBJ2-7; 9 bases are a match to TRBD1. Germline V gene lookup returns CDR1 MNHNS and CDR2 SASEGT. V trimming: 1 base; J trimming: 6 bases; junction bases outside the gene matches: 7. This CDR3 spans 15 amino acids. Here the CDR3 DNA reads TGTGCCAGCAGTGAAGGGCGGACAGGGGCCGGCGAGCAGTACTTC. Amino acid sequence: CASSEGRTGAGEQYF.

The genes are TRBV5-1 and TRBJ2-4, with D possibly matching TRBD1 (5 bases). Germline V gene lookup returns CDR1 SGHRS and CDR2 YFSETQ. The CDR3 runs 16 residues. V was pared by 4 bases and J by 1 base, with 15 bases between. The CDR3 nucleotides are TGCGCCAGCAGCAAGCAGGGTTCAGGGGCCAAAAACATTCAGTACTTC. Amino acids: CASSKQGSGAKNIQYF.

The chain uses TRBV30 and TRBJ2-2; 11 bases map to TRBD1. Germline CDR1 reads GTSNPN; CDR2 reads SVGIG (reference sequence). This CDR3 region has 15 residues. Trimming took 2 bases from V and 5 from J; bases not matched to a gene: 4. CDR3 nucleotides: TGTGCCTGGAGTTCCGGGACAGGGGGGACCGGGGAGCTGTTTTTT. Residues: CAWSSGTGGTGELFF.

The V call is TRBV4-1, the J call TRBJ1-1; perhaps TRBD1 as D (6 bases). The V gene's germline CDR1 is MGHRA and CDR2 YSYEKL. The CDR3 totals 17 residues. V dropped 0 bases and J dropped 0 bases, with 14 bases sitting between them. The CDR3 loop reads CASSQESTGRMNTEAFF. The CDR3 DNA reads as TGCGCCAGCAGCCAAGAGTCCACAGGGCGAATGAACACTGAAGCTTTCTTT.

V is TRBV7-8 and J is TRBJ2-7; D call uncertain. V was trimmed by 1 base and J by 2 bases, leaving 6 bases between them. The CDR3 is 13 amino acids. Looked up from germline, CDR1 is SGHVS and CDR2 is FQNEAQ. The CDR3 here is CASSLGSPYEQYV. The DNA of the CDR3 is TGTGCCAGCAGCTTAGGGAGCCCCTACGAGCAGTACGTC.

V is TRBV2 and J is TRBJ1-1; the match to TRBD1 covers 7 bases. The CDR3 is 16 amino acids. J gave up 1 base and V 6 bases, and 11 bases lay outside the gene matches. Germline values: CDR1 SNHLY, CDR2 FYNNEI. The CDR3 protein is CASSRTGSWGNTEAFF. DNA of the CDR3: TGTGCCAGCAGCCGGACAGGTAGTTGGGGGAACACTGAAGCTTTCTTT.

The chain has TRBV7-9 and TRBJ1-2, with 9 bases that match TRBD1. CDR3 length equals 14 residues. Per germline, CDR1 SEHNR and CDR2 FQNEAQ (reference sequence). V shed 6 bases and J 10 bases; nucleotides not matched to a gene: 12. CDR3 coding DNA: TGTGCCAGCAGTCACACCGGGACAGGGTTCTTCTACACCTTC. This gives the protein CASSHTGTGFFYTF.

The rearrangement links TRBV19 to TRBJ1-2; D is unclear. This CDR3 is built from 15 residues. V gave up 8 bases and J gave up 2 bases, with 18 bases separating them. CDR1 LNHDA and CDR2 SQIVND come from the germline V gene (reference sequence). The CDR3 DNA reads TGTGCCAGTCGAGAGAACCCGACTAAGAACTATGGCTACACCTTC. This translates into CASRENPTKNYGYTF. The whole variable domain, filled in from reference TRBV19 and TRBJ1-2, reads DGGITQSPKYLFRKEGQNVTLSCEQNLNHDAMYWYRQDPGQGLRLIYYSQIVNDFQKGDIAEGYSVSREKKESFPLTVTSAQKNPTAFYLCASRENPTKNYGYTFGSGTRLTVV.